This T cell receptor beta chain was recorded in a study of T cell repertoires in cytomegalovirus infection. As to this clonotype: Its antigen is undetermined.

CDR3 length: 14 amino acids. Trimming took off 2 bases at V and 1 base at J, with 7 bases between the two ends. The germline gives CDR1 SNHLY, CDR2 FYNNEI. TCRdb reprocessed the reads with MiXCR, giving one entry per CDR3 protein. The sample contains hundreds of thousands of distinct CDR3 sequences, about 30% of which appear only once. The sequencing here drew on cultured PBMCs, taken from culture after CMV antigen stimulation. This chain joins TRBV2 and TRBJ2-3, with D possibly being TRBD2 (6 bases). This TCR was sampled from a human donor in good health (CMV status not recorded). Some clones in this sample may be carry-over from other donors' samples. The CDR3 spells CASSEREGTDTQYF. Written as DNA, the CDR3 is TGTGCCAGCAGTGAAAGGGAGGGCACAGATACGCAGTATTTT.